Listed here are 15 T cell receptor beta chains from one sample, sequenced in a study of blood T cells in healthy people across ages (dated by TCRdb to between 2015 and 2016). To prepare the library, 5' RACE was applied. The sequencer was an Illumina HiSeq 2500. A second PCR of roughly 7 to 12 cycles was run with a J-beta primer mix and a sample-barcoded 5' primer. TCRdb's own reprocessing of the public reads used fastp at Q25 and MiXCR and kept productive beta chains. For every CDR3 protein sequence, its rows merge into one entry that carries the most common genes and DNA. The sample includes 650,000 to 800,000 distinct CDR3 sequences, with approximately 52% observed a single time. The ten top clones hold around an eighth of the sample. The sequenced material came from blood. All receptors come from an elderly woman in good health.

CDR3 protein: CASSVTGEWREQYF. The CDR3 DNA reads as TGTGCCAGCAGTGTAACGGGAGAATGGAGGGAGCAGTACTTC. The chain joins TRBV12-3 or TRBV12-4 to TRBJ2-7; the D gene is possibly TRBD2 (6 bases). The CDR3 totals 14 residues. V was cut by 5 bases and J by 7 bases, with 18 bases left in between.

V is TRBV6-5 and J is TRBJ2-1; D is unclear. CDR3 length: 12 residues. Between the trimmed V and J ends, which lost 0 bases and 10 bases, there was a span of 7 bases. Germline CDR1 and CDR2: MNHEY and SVGAGI. The CDR3 region has the DNA TGTGCCAGCAGTTACTCCCGGTACGAGCAGTTCTTC. The encoded protein is CASSYSRYEQFF.

The CDR3 bases are TGTGCCAGCAGCCCATACCGGGACTTCCAAGAGACCCAGTACTTC. It specifies CASSPYRDFQETQYF. This chain joins TRBV3-1 and TRBJ2-5, with a tentative D call TRBD2 (6 bases). Trimming pared 4 bases from V and 1 base from J, leaving 13 bases between. Germline CDR1 reads LGHDT; CDR2 reads YNNKEL (reference sequence). CDR3 length: 15 amino acids.

This clonotype has a single count. This chain uses TRBV28 with TRBJ2-2, with 9 nucleotides matching TRBD1. V gave up 6 bases and J gave up 2 bases; unmatched junction bases: 10. Per the germline V gene, CDR1 is MDHEN and CDR2 is SYDVKM. This CDR3 comprises 17 residues. Here the CDR3 DNA reads TGTGCCAGCAGCCGCCCGACAGGGGGTGTAAACACCGGGGAGCTGTTTTTT. This sequence encodes CASSRPTGGVNTGELFF.

This clonotype turned up a few times. The genes are TRBV7-2 and TRBJ1-6, with 7 bases that match TRBD1. This CDR3 region has 14 residues. CDR1 and CDR2 from the germline V gene are SGHTA and FQGNSA. V dropped 4 bases and J dropped 14; count of bases not matched to a gene: 11. The CDR3 spells CASSSLQGTLALHF. DNA of the CDR3: TGTGCCAGCAGCTCGTTACAGGGGACATTGGCCCTCCACTTT.

At least ten counts were recorded for this clonotype. The chain combines TRBV9 with TRBJ2-1; weak D call: TRBD2 (7 bases). The germline V and J ends were trimmed by 6 bases and 1 base, with 11 bases remaining between them. The CDR3 runs 14 residues. CDR1 is SGDLS and CDR2 is YYNGEE in the germline V gene. The DNA of the CDR3 is TGTGCCAGCATGCGGGGGCCTTCCTACAATGAGCAGTTCTTC. The encoded protein is CASMRGPSYNEQFF.

Details on this clonotype: A much larger clone differs by one base, so this may be a read error. The V and J genes are TRBV20-1 and TRBJ2-1; TRBD1 aligns across 9 bases. Germline-derived CDR1 and CDR2 are DFQATT and SNEGSKA (reference sequence). The CDR3 has 17 amino acids. This chain's CDR3 is CGARDRGTGLSYNEQFF. As DNA, the CDR3 is TGCGGTGCTAGAGATCGCGGGACAGGGCTATCCTACAATGAGCAGTTCTTC.

This clonotype showed up many times. The gene calls are TRBV10-3 and TRBJ2-1; TRBD2 agrees at 11 bases. Germline CDR1 is ENHRY and CDR2 is SYGVKD. The CDR3 totals 13 residues. The V and J ends lost 11 bases and 4 bases, in that order; junction bases with no gene match: 4. In nucleotides, the CDR3 is TGTGCCGTGGGACTAGCGGCTTACAATGAGCAGTTCTTC. It is translated as CAVGLAAYNEQFF.

This clonotype was seen ten or more times. The chain has TRBV5-1 and TRBJ1-6; a weak D match, TRBD1 (5 bases). This CDR3 has 14 amino acids. V lost 0 bases and J lost 13, with 14 bases in between. In germline, CDR1 is SGHRS, CDR2 YFSETQ. The CDR3 nucleotides read TGCGCCAGCAGCTTGGGGGACGTAGGTTCTCCCCTCCACTTT. It encodes CASSLGDVGSPLHF.

This clonotype was counted ten times or more. The rearrangement links TRBV28 to TRBJ2-3; TRBD2 matches at 8 bases. Losses at the gene ends were 6 bases for V and 4 bases for J; bases not matched to a gene: 3. This CDR3 region has 13 residues. Germline CDR1 is MDHEN and CDR2 is SYDVKM. CDR3 DNA sequence: TGTGCCAGCAGGGAAGCGGGGGCAGATACGCAGTATTTT. Protein sequence: CASREAGADTQYF. The complete variable domain, with remaining parts taken from reference TRBV28 and TRBJ2-3, reads DVKVTQSSRYLVKRTGEKVFLECVQDMDHENMFWYRQDPGLGLRLIYFSYDVKMKEKGDIPEGYSVSREKKERFSLILESASTNQTSMYLCASREAGADTQYFGPGTRLTVL.

The chain links TRBV12-3 or TRBV12-4 to TRBJ2-7, with D uncertain. Trimming cost V 5 bases and J 5 bases, with 7 bases left between them. The CDR3 extends over 11 amino acids. The CDR3 is CASSVRDEQYF. CDR3 nucleotide sequence: TGTGCCAGCAGTGTCCGGGACGAGCAGTACTTC.

The CDR3 DNA reads as TGTGCCAGCAGCTTCCGCAGGGGTGAGGTTCAGTACTTC. Protein product: CASSFRRGEVQYF. The chain recombines TRBV7-2 with TRBJ2-4; weak D call: TRBD1 (6 bases). Trimming removed 3 bases from V and 11 bases from J, with 14 bases in between. This CDR3 is built from 13 residues. The germline V gene has CDR1 SGHTA and CDR2 FQGNSA.

Many counts were recorded for this clonotype. This chain links TRBV29-1 with TRBJ2-5, with TRBD2 as a possible D gene (5 bases). The CDR3 covers 12 residues. Germline V CDR1 and CDR2: SQVTM, ANQGSEA. V was trimmed by 5 bases and J by 2 bases, leaving 9 bases between them. The CDR3 nucleotides are TGCAGCGTTAACGAGGGACAAGAGACCCAGTACTTC. Residues: CSVNEGQETQYF.

The genes are TRBV29-1 and TRBJ2-3; D is ambiguous. V lost 7 bases to trimming and J lost 5 bases, with 10 bases between them. Germline V gene sequence: CDR1 SQVTM, CDR2 ANQGSEA. The CDR3 has 11 amino acids. The DNA of the CDR3 is TGCAGCGCCACAGCCGGAGATACGCAGTATTTT. Translation: CSATAGDTQYF.

In the case of this clonotype: Its ends do not fully match the called genes, so a read error is possible. The V and J genes are TRBV5-5 and TRBJ1-5, with D hard to call. This CDR3 spans 12 amino acids. Germline CDR1 is SGHKS and CDR2 is YYEKEE (reference sequence). The CDR3 coding sequence is TGTGCCGGCAGCTACGGGGATCAGCCCCAGCATTTT. The encoded protein is CAGSYGDQPQHF. The full variable domain, with the rest looked up from reference TRBV5-5 and TRBJ1-5, is DAGVTQSPTHLIKTRGQQVTLRCSPISGHKSVSWYQQVLGQGPQFIFQYYEKEERGRGNFPDRFSARQFPNYSSELNVNALLLGDSALYLCAGSYGDQPQHFGDGTRLSIL.